This is a list of T cell receptor beta chains from one sample in a study of T cells in tuberculosis. Here immunoSEQ multiplex PCR was the method, and the copy in TCRdb shows in-frame clones only, minus some. The data show some 60,000 clones, 81% seen once. Material: CD1b-GMM tetramer-negative cells sorted from PBMCs. Source of these receptors: an adult woman with latent tuberculosis. Each CDR3 is given with its conserved first and last residue. D genes are given only for firm matches. For some rows the clone size is stated as once, few or many, or as a class when expanded; others skip it.

J gene	clone size	V gene	D gene	CDR3 DNA	CDR3 protein
TRBJ2-3	-	TRBV7-6	TRBD2	TGTGCCAGCAGCTTAGACGGGGGGATCACTAGCACAGATACGCAGTATTTT	CASSLDGGITSTDTQYF
TRBJ1-1	few	TRBV28	-	TGTGCCAGCAGTTTAGGCAGGAACACTGAAGCTTTCTTT	CASSLGRNTEAFF
TRBJ2-1	once	TRBV9	-	TGTGCCAGCAGCGTAAGCAGGAACAATGAGCAGTTCTTC	CASSVSRNNEQFF
TRBJ2-4	-	TRBV7-9	TRBD2	TGTGCCAGCAGCTTAGTCCTAGCGGTCAAAAAGGGAGCCAAAAACATTCAGTACTTC	CASSLVLAVKKGAKNIQYF
TRBJ1-1	-	TRBV19	-	TGTGCCAGTAGTCCCCTGAGACAGCTGAACACTGAAGCTTTCTTT	CASSPLRQLNTEAFF
TRBJ2-7	-	TRBV6-1	TRBD1	TGTGCCAGCAGTGATAGGGACAGGGGGCCGCAGTACTTC	CASSDRDRGPQYF
TRBJ1-3	once	TRBV19	-	TGTGCCAGTAGTACCGGTCGAGGAAACACCATATATTTT	CASSTGRGNTIYF
TRBJ2-3	few	TRBV19	-	TGTGCCAGTAGTATAGATCTGTCTACGGGTCCCAACACAGATACGCAGTATTTT	CASSIDLSTGPNTDTQYF
TRBJ1-3	-	TRBV9	-	TGTGCCAGCAGCGCAACAGGGCTCGGGCGAAACACCATATATTTT	CASSATGLGRNTIYF
TRBJ2-3	few	TRBV9	-	TGTGCCAGCAGCGTAGAACTATTAGGGGCCACAGATACGCAGTATTTT	CASSVELLGATDTQYF
TRBJ1-2	-	TRBV28	-	TGTGCCAGCAGTTTTGGCCCCGGGGTAGGCTATGGCTACACCTTC	CASSFGPGVGYGYTF
TRBJ2-3	-	TRBV27	TRBD2	TGTGCCAGCAGTTCTAGGACTAGCGGCACAGATACGCAGTATTTT	CASSSRTSGTDTQYF
TRBJ2-1	-	TRBV5-6	TRBD1	TGTGCCAGCAGCTTTAAGGGGGCGCGGTCCTACAATGAGCAGTTCTTC	CASSFKGARSYNEQFF
TRBJ1-1	-	TRBV18	-	TGTGCCAGCTCACCACCGGGTTTGGCAGGCCAGAACACTGAAGCTTTCTTT	CASSPPGLAGQNTEAFF
TRBJ1-2	few	TRBV11-2	TRBD1	TGTGCCAGCAGCTCAGGGACAGAGGGTGGCTACACCTTC	CASSSGTEGGYTF